This T cell receptor (beta chain) was recovered during a study of beta chain features in type 1 diabetes. On the study more broadly: Comparable age, gender and cell yields were observed in patients relative to healthy donors.

TCRB transcripts that were expressed got sequenced, as all of the isolated RNA had been reverse transcribed. Generated by immunoSEQ multiplex PCR, the TCRdb table keeps only in-frame clones and is missing some. This sample has around 300,000 clones; 9.5% to 12% occur once, and the top ten carry roughly 0.016%. Study findings and constraints: Type 1 diabetes patients showed fewer insertions and more deletions at VDJ junctions. In all four CD4+ subsets, TCRB CDR3 length was significantly, moderately reduced in type 1 diabetes. Cells with high TCR expression could be over-represented by cDNA sequencing.

A remark on this clone: Antigen unknown.

The sample taken for sequencing was naive CD4+ T cells from blood. The receptor's source is a woman between 25 and 40 years old in good health.

CDR3 DNA sequence: TGTGCCAGTAGTTCGGGACTAGTGTTATCTGAGCAGTTCTTC. It is translated as CASSSGLVLSEQFF. V usage is TRBV19 and J usage is TRBJ2-1; 8 bases are shared with TRBD2. Germline CDR1 LNHDA, CDR2 SQIVND (reference sequence). The CDR3 is 14 residues long. The junction had 9 bases not matched to a gene; V was cut back by 5 bases and J by 9 bases.